This TCR beta chain was captured in a study of tumor-infiltrating lymphocytes in localized non-small cell lung cancer. Only in-frame clones appear in the TCRdb table, and some are missing; sequencing was by immunoSEQ multiplex PCR. The sample records roughly 16,000 clones, just under 80% being singletons. The clonotype originates from a human donor with non-small cell lung cancer. The sequenced sample was lung tumor tissue.

This chain's CDR3 is CASSQPTGELFF. CDR3 nucleotide sequence: TGTGCCAGCAGTCAACCTACCGGGGAGCTGTTTTTT. The V and J genes are TRBV6-6 and TRBJ2-2; no clear D gene. CDR1 is MNHNY and CDR2 is SVGAGI in the germline V gene (reference sequence). This CDR3 region has 12 residues. Trimming pared 5 bases from V and 5 bases from J, leaving 6 bases between.